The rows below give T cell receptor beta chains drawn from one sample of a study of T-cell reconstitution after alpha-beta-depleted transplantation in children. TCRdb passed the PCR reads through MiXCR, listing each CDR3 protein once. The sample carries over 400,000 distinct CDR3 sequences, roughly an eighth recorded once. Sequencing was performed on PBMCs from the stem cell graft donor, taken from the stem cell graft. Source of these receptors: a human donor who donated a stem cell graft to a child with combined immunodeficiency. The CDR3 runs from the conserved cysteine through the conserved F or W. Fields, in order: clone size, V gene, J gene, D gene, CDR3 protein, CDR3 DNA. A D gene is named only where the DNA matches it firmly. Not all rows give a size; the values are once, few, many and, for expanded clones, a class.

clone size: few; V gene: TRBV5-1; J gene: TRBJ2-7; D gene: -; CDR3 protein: CASNEGPSYEQYF; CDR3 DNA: TGCGCCAGCAATGAGGGGCCCTCCTACGAGCAGTACTTC
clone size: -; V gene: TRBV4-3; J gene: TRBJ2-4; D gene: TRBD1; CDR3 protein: CASSQAIGTGPLF; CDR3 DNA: TGCGCCAGCAGCCAAGCGATAGGGACAGGGCCCCTCTTC
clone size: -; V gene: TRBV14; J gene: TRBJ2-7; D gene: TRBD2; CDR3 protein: CASSQVGTLAGEQYF; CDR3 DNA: TGTGCCAGCAGCCAAGTCGGGACCTTAGCGGGCGAGCAGTACTTC
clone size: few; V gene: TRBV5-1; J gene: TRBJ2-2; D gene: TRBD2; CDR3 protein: CASSSRLAGGNTGELFF; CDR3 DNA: TGCGCCAGCAGCTCAAGACTAGCGGGAGGCAACACCGGGGAGCTGTTTTTT
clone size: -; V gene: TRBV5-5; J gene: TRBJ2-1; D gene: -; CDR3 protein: CASSLDLRAEQFF; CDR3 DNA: TGTGCCAGCAGCTTGGATTTGCGTGCTGAGCAGTTCTTC
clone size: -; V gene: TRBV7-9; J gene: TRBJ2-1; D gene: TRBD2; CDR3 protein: CASSPRTSGGSYNEQFF; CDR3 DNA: TGTGCCAGCAGCCCAAGGACTAGCGGGGGCTCCTACAATGAGCAGTTCTTC
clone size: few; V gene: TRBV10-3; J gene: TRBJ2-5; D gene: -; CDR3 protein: CAISESMGAETQYF; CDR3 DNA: TGTGCCATCAGTGAGTCGATGGGGGCCGAGACCCAGTACTTC
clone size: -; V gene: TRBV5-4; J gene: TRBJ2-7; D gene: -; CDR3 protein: CATSAGDLYEQYF; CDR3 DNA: TGTGCCACCTCCGCTGGGGATTTGTACGAGCAGTACTTC
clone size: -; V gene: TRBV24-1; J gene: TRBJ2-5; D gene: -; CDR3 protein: CATRGPGQRETQYF; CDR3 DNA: TGTGCCACCAGGGGACCGGGACAACGGGAGACCCAGTACTTC
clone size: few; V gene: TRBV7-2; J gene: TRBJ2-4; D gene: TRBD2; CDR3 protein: CASSLVRGGLAKNIQYF; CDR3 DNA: TGTGCCAGCAGCTTAGTTCGCGGGGGTCTAGCCAAAAACATTCAGTACTTC
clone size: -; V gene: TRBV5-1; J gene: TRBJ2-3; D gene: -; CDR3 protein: CASSLSYSTDTQYF; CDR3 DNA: TGCGCCAGCAGCTTGTCGTACAGCACAGATACGCAGTATTTT
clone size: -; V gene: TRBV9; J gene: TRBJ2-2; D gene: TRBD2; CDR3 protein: CASSVAGRERSGELFF; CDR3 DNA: TGTGCCAGCAGCGTAGCAGGGCGGGAGCGGTCCGGGGAGCTGTTTTTT
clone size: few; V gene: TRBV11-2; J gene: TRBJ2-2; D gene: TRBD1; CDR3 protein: CASSGPRQGTKNTGELFF; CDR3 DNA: TGTGCCAGCAGCGGACCCCGACAGGGGACAAAGAACACCGGGGAGCTGTTTTTT
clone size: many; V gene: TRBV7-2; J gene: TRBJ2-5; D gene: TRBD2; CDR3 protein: CASSPWDYSETQYF; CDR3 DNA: TGTGCCAGCAGCCCTTGGGACTATTCAGAGACCCAGTACTTC
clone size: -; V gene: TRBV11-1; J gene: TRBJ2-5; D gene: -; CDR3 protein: CASSPYRGFETQYF; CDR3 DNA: TGTGCCAGCAGCCCTTATCGAGGTTTTGAGACCCAGTACTTC
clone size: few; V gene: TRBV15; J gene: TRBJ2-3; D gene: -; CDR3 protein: CATSRGRGGTQYF; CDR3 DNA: TGTGCCACCAGCAGAGGGAGGGGAGGTACGCAGTATTTT
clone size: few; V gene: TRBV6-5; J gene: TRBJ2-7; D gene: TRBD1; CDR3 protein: CASSPGQSPYEQYF; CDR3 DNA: TGTGCCAGCAGTCCGGGACAGAGTCCCTACGAGCAGTACTTC
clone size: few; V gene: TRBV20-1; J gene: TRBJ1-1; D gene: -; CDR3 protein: CSAKPRAAEAFF; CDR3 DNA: TGCAGTGCTAAACCCAGGGCCGCTGAAGCTTTCTTT
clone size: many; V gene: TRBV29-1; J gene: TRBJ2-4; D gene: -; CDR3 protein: CSVAQGSFGQYF; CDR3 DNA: TGCAGCGTTGCACAGGGATCCTTTGGTCAGTACTTC
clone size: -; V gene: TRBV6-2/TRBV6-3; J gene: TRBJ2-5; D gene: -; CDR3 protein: CASTKGWETQYF; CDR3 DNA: TGTGCCAGCACAAAAGGTTGGGAGACCCAGTACTTC
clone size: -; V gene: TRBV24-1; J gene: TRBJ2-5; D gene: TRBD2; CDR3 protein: CATSEGRRERPRETQYF; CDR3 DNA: TGTGCCACCAGTGAGGGTAGGCGGGAGAGACCGAGAGAGACCCAGTACTTC
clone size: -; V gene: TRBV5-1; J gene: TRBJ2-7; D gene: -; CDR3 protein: CASSSGTLSYEQYF; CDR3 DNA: TGCGCCAGCAGCTCCGGGACTCTCTCCTACGAGCAGTACTTC
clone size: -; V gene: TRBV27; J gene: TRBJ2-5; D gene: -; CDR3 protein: CASSPQRVGSGLETQYF; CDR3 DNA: TGTGCCAGCAGTCCCCAGCGAGTTGGGAGCGGACTAGAGACCCAGTACTTC
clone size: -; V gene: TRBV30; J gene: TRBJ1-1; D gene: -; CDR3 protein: CAWIKGFTEAFF; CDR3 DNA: TGTGCCTGGATAAAGGGCTTCACTGAAGCTTTCTTT
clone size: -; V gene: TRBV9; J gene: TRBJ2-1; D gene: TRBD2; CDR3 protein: CASSAGMVAGGREQFF; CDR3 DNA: TGTGCCAGCAGCGCCGGTATGGTAGCGGGAGGGCGTGAGCAGTTCTTC
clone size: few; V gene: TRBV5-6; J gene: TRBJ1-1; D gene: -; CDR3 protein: CASSFRAIGAEAFF; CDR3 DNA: TGTGCCAGCAGCTTTAGGGCCATCGGGGCTGAAGCTTTCTTT
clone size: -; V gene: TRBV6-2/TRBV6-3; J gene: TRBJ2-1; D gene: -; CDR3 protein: CASIPRESAYNEQFF; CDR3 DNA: TGTGCCAGCATACCTCGGGAGTCGGCCTACAATGAGCAGTTCTTC
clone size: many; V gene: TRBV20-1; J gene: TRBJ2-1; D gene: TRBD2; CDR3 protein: CSARLAGATYNEQFF; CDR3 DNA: TGCAGTGCGAGACTAGCGGGAGCTACCTACAATGAGCAGTTCTTC
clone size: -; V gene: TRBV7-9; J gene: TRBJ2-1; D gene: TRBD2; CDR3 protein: CASSSLLAYPFF; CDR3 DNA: TGTGCCAGCAGCTCCCTACTAGCGTATCCGTTCTTC
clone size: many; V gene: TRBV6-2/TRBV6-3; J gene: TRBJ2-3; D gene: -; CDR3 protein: CASSYPDTQYF; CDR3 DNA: TGTGCCAGCAGTTACCCAGATACGCAGTATTTT
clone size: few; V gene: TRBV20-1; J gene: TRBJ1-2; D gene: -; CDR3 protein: CSATQGDYGYTF; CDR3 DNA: TGCAGTGCAACTCAGGGTGACTATGGCTACACCTTC
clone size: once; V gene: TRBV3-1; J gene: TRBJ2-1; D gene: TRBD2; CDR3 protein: CASSQRLAGNNEQFF; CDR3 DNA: TGTGCCAGCAGCCAGAGGCTAGCGGGGAACAATGAGCAGTTCTTC
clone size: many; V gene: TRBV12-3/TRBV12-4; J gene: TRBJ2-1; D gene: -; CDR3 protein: CASSRDYSHSYNEQFF; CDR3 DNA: TGTGCCAGCAGTCGAGACTACAGCCACTCCTACAATGAGCAGTTCTTC
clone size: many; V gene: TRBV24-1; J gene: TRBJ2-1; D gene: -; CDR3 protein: CATSPLRSSDEQFF; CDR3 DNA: TGTGCCACCAGTCCCTTAAGGAGTAGCGATGAGCAGTTCTTC
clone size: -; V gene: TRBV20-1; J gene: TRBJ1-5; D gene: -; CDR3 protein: CSARDDARGNQPQHF; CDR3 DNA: TGCAGTGCTAGAGATGATGCCAGGGGCAATCAGCCCCAGCATTTT
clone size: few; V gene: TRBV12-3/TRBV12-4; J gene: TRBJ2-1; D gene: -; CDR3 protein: CASSPLPWGDNEQFF; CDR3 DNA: TGTGCCAGCAGTCCTCTTCCTTGGGGGGACAATGAGCAGTTCTTC